This T cell receptor (beta chain) was sequenced for a study of blood T cell repertoires in COVID-19. Germline CDR1 MNHEY, CDR2 SVGAGI. With V trimmed by 6 bases and J by 5 bases, 11 bases remained unmatched. The CDR3 totals 15 residues. Authors' data handling: Amplification of reference gene primers was used by the study to estimate nucleated cell counts. Profiled with immunoSEQ multiplex PCR; TCRdb holds only in-frame clones, not every one. That table furnishes V, J and clone size, whereas the DNA furnished D and trimming. The sample shows roughly 120,000 clones, 88% of them seen only once. This clone was seen a single time.

Sequencing used peripheral blood. This clonotype was obtained from a woman aged 45-65 years with active or convalescent COVID-19. This chain joins TRBV6-5 and TRBJ2-3, with TRBD1 identical over 7 bases. CDR3 loop: CASRRSGQRLDTQYF. The CDR3 DNA reads as TGTGCCAGCAGGAGATCGGGACAGCGGCTAGATACGCAGTATTTT.